The clone carrying this T cell receptor beta chain was seen only once. This sequence may be a read error, since a much larger clone differs from it by one base. This sample is drawn from a study of T-cell memory formation after mild COVID-19. After removal of 7 bases from V and 3 bases from J, the junction contained 3 bases not matched to a gene. This CDR3 contains 11 residues. The germline CDR1 and CDR2 sequences are SQVTM and ANQGSEA. TCRdb re-called the 5' RACE reads with MiXCR, one entry per CDR3 protein. Of about 340,000 distinct CDR3 sequences listed, around a fifth are singletons. The chain carries TRBV29-1 and TRBJ2-7; 7 nucleotides agree with TRBD1. Sequenced material: PBMCs or a T cell subset sorted from them (not recorded which). This sequence originates from an adult woman who had mild COVID-19 (a few samples of this study predate the infection). Cell type and time point are not known. CDR3: CSAGDSYEQYF. The CDR3 DNA is TGCAGCGCTGGGGACAGCTACGAGCAGTACTTC.